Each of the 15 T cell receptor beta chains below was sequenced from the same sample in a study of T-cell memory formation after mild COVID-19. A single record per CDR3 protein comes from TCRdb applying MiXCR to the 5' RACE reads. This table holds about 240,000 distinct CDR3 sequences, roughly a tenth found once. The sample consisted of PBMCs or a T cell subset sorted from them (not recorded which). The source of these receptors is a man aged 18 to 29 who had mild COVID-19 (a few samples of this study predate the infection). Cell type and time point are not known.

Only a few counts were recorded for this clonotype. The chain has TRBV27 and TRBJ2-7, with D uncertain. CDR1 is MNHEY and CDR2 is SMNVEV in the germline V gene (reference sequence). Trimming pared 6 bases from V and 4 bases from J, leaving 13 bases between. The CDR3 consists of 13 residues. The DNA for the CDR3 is TGTGCCAGCAGCCTACGCCTGGGTTACGAGCAGTACTTC. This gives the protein CASSLRLGYEQYF.

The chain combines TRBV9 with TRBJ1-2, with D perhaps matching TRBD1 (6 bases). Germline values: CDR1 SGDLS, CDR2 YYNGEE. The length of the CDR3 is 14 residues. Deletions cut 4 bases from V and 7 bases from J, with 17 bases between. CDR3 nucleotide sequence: TGTGCCAGCAGCCGAACGGGGGGGGCGCTTGGCTACACCTTC. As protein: CASSRTGGALGYTF.

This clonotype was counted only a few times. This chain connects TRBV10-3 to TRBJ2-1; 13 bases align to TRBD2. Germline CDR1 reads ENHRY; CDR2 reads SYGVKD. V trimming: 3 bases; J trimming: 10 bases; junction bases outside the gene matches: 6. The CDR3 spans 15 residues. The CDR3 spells CAISDTSGGAKEQFF. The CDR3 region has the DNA TGTGCCATCAGTGACACTAGCGGGGGGGCGAAGGAGCAGTTCTTC.

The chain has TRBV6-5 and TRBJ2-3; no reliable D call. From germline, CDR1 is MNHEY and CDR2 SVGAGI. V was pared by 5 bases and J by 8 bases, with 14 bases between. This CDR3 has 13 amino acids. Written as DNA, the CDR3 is TGTGCCAGCAGTAATCCACGGTGGAGTACGCAGTATTTT. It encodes CASSNPRWSTQYF.

The CDR3 nucleotides are TGTGCCAGCAGCTTGCCCGCAGGGGCCGGGGAGCTGTTTTTT. This translates into CASSLPAGAGELFF. V usage is TRBV7-6 and J usage is TRBJ2-2; D may be TRBD1 (6 bases). This CDR3 is 14 amino acids long. Per the germline V gene, CDR1 is SGHVS and CDR2 is FNYEAQ. V was shortened by 3 bases and J by 6 bases, with 11 bases between the two germline ends.

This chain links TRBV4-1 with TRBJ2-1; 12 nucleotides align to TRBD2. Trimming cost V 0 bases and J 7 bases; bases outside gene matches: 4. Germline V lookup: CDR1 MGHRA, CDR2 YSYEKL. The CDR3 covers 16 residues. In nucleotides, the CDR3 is TGCGCCAGCAGCCAAGATCCTAGCGGGGGGGTAAATGAGCAGTTCTTC. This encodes CASSQDPSGGVNEQFF.

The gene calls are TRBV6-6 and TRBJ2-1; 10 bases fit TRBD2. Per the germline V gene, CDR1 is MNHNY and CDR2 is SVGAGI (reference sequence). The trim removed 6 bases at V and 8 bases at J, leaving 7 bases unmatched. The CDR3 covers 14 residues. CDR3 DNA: TGTGCCAGCAGCAAGCGGGGGGGCAAGGATGAGCAGTTCTTC. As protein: CASSKRGGKDEQFF.

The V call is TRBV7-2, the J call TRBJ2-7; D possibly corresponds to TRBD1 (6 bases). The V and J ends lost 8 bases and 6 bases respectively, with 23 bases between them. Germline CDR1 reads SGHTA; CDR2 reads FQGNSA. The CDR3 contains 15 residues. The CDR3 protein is CASSPRYRDTGEQYF. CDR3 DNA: TGTGCCAGCTCTCCCCGGTACCGGGACACGGGCGAGCAGTACTTC.

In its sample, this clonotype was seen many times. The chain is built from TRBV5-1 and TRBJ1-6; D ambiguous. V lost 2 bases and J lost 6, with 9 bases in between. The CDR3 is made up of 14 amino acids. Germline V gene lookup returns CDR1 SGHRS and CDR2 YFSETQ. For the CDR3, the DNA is TGCGCCAGCAGCTTTAAGGCTCCTAATTCACCCCTCCACTTT. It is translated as CASSFKAPNSPLHF. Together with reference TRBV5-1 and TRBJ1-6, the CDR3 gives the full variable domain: KAGVTQTPRYLIKTRGQQVTLSCSPISGHRSVSWYQQTPGQGLQFLFEYFSETQRNKGNFPGRFSGRQFSNSRSEMNVSTLELGDSALYLCASSFKAPNSPLHFGNGTRLTVT.

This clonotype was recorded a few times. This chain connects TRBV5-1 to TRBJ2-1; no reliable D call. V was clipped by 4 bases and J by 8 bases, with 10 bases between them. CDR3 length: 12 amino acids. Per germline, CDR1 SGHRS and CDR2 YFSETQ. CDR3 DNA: TGCGCCAGCAGCCACGCGTGGGATGAGCAGTTCTTC. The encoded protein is CASSHAWDEQFF.

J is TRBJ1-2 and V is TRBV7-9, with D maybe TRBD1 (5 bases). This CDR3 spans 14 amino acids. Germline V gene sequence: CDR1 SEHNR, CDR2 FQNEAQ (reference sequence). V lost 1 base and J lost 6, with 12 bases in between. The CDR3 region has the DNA TGTGCCAGCAGCTTAGTGGCGACAGCCCATGGCTACACCTTC. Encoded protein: CASSLVATAHGYTF.

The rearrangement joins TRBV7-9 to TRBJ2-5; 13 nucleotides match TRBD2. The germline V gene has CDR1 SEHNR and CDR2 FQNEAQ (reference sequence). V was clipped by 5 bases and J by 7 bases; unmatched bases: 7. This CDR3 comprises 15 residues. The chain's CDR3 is CASSPTSGGPLTQYF. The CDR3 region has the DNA TGTGCCAGCAGCCCGACTAGCGGGGGGCCTCTGACCCAGTACTTC.

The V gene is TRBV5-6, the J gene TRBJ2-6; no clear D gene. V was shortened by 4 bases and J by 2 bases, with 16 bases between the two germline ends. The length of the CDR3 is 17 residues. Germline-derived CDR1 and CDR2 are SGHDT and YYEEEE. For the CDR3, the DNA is TGTGCCAGCAGCCCATATGGCACCGATGCTGGGGCCAACGTCCTGACTTTC. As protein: CASSPYGTDAGANVLTF.

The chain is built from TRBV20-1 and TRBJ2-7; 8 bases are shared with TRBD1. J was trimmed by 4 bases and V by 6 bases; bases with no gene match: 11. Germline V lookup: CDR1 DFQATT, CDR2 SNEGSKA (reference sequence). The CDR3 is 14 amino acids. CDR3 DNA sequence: TGCAGTGCAAAAGGACAGGGATCCCCTTACGAGCAGTACGTC. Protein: CSAKGQGSPYEQYV.

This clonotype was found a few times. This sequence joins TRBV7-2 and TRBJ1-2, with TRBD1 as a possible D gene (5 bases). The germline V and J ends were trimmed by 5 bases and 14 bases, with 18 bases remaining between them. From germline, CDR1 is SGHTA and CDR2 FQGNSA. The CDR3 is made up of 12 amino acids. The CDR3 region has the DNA TGTGCCAGCAGCGCCCGCCCGGGACGTCAGACCTTC. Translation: CASSARPGRQTF.